The sample holds a few counts of the clone carrying this T cell receptor beta chain. Its antigen is still unknown. This sample is part of a study of T-cell reconstitution after alpha-beta-depleted transplantation in children. From germline, CDR1 is WSHSY and CDR2 SAAADI. Trimming pared 7 bases from V and 8 bases from J, leaving 15 bases between. This CDR3 is 13 amino acids long. TCRbeta library preparation incorporated unique molecular identifiers. From the PCR reads, TCRdb called clonotypes with MiXCR, one entry per CDR3 protein. Of about 980,000 distinct CDR3 sequences listed, roughly 29% were seen once; the top ten hold about 28%. Study conclusions and caveats: Counts and diversity of T cells one year after transplant came mostly from newly produced T cells. Reportedly, roughly two months post-transplant, alpha-beta T cells arose from several hundred expanded graft clones. In some patients, recipient T cells and intrathymic progenitors surviving conditioning explained high day-60 diversity.

This chain connects TRBV10-2 to TRBJ2-1; D not certain. The sample in question was PBMCs, mostly from graft donor cells, obtained 360 days after TCRalphabeta/CD19-depleted stem cell transplant. The clonotype was recovered from a boy in the first two years of life who had a stem cell transplant for SCID, so the T cells may come from the graft donor. CDR3: CASTPVRWDEQFF. The DNA for the CDR3 is TGCGCCAGCACTCCGGTGCGTTGGGATGAGCAGTTCTTC.